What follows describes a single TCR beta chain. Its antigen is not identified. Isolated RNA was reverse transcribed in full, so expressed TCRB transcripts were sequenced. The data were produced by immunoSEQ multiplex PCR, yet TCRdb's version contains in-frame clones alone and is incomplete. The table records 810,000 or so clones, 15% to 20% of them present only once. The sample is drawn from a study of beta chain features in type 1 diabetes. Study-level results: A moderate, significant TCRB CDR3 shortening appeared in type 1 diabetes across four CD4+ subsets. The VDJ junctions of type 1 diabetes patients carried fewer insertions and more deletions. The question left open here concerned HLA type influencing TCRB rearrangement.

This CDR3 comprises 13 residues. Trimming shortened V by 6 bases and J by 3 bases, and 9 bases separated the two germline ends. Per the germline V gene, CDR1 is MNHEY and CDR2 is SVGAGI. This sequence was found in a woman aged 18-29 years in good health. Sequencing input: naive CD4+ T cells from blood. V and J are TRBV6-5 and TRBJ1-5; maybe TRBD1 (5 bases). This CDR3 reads CASRRGYNQPQHF. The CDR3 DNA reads TGTGCCAGCAGACGGGGCTACAATCAGCCCCAGCATTTT.